This T cell receptor beta chain was obtained from a study of T-cell memory formation after mild COVID-19. Whole-study results and caveats: Clones shrinking from day 15 to 85 showed even CD4/CD8 mixes; later expanders tilted CD4+.

Worth noting for this clonotype: The antigen remains unidentified.

TCRdb passed the 5' RACE reads through MiXCR, listing each CDR3 protein once. The sample lists about 360,000 distinct CDR3 sequences, around an eighth seen once, with 20% to 25% in the top ten. The CDR3 length is 12 residues. The germline V and J ends were trimmed by 9 bases and 7 bases, with 12 bases remaining between them. CDR1 and CDR2 (germline): MGHDK, SYGVNS. The sequencing sample was made of PBMCs or a T cell subset sorted from them (not recorded which). V gene TRBV25-1 combines with J gene TRBJ2-2; no reliable D call. The sequence derives from a man aged 18 to 29 who had mild COVID-19 (a few samples of this study predate the infection). Cell type and time point are not known. This CDR3 is CASRRLLGELFF. The DNA for the CDR3 is TGTGCCAGTAGAAGGTTACTCGGGGAGCTGTTTTTT.